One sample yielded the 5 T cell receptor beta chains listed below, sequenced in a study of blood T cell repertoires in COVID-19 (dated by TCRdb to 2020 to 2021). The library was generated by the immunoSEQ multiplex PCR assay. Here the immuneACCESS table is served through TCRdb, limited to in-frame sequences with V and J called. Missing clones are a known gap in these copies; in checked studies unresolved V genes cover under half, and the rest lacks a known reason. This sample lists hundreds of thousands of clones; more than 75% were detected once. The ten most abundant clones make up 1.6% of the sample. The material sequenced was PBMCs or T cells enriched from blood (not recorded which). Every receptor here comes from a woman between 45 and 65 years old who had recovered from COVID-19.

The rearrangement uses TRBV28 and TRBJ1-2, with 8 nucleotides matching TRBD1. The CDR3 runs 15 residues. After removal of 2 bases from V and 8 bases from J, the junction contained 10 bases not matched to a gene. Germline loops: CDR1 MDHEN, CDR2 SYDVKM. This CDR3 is CASSLEDRVGRGYTF. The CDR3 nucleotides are TGTGCCAGCAGTTTAGAGGACAGGGTCGGTCGGGGCTACACCTTC.

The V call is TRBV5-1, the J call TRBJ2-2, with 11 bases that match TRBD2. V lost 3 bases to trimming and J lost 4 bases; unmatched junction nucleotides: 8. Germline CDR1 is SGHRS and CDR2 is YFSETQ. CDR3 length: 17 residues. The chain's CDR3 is CASSSTSGTSGTGELFF. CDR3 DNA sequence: TGCGCCAGCAGCTCTACTTCCGGGACTAGCGGCACCGGGGAGCTGTTTTTT.

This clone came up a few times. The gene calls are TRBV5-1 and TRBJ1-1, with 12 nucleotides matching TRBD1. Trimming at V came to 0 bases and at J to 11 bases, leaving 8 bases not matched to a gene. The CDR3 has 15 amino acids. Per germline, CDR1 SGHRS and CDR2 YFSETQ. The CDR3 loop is CASSLAGTGGTDAFF. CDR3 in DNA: TGCGCCAGCAGCTTGGCCGGGACAGGGGGCACGGATGCTTTCTTT.

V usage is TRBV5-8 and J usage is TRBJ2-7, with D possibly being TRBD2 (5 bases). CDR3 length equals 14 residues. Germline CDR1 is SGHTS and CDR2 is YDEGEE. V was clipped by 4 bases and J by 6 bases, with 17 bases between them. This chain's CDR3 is CASSQLLGLGEQYF. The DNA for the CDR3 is TGTGCCAGCAGCCAATTGCTTGGACTGGGCGAGCAGTACTTC.

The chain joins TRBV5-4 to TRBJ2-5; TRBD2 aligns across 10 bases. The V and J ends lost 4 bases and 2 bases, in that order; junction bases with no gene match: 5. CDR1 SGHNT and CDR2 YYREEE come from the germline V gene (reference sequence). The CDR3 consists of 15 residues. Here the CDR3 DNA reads TGTGCCAGCAGCACCGGGACTAGCGTACAAGAGACCCAGTACTTC. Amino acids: CASSTGTSVQETQYF.